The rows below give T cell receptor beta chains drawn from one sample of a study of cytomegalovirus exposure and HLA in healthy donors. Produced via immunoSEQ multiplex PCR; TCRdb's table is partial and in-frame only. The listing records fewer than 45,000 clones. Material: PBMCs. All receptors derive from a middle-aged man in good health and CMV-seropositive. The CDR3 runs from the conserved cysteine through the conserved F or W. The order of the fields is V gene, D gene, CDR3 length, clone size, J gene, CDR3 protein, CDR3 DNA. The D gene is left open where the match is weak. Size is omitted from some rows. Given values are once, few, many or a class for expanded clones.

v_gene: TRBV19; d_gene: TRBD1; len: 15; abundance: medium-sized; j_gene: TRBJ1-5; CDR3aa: CASSKDRDSNQPQHF; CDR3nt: TGTGCCAGTAGCAAGGACAGGGATAGCAATCAGCCCCAGCATTTT
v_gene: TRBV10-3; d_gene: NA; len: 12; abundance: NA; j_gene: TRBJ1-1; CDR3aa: CAIKRDNTEAFF; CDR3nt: TGTGCCATCAAGAGAGATAACACTGAAGCTTTCTTT
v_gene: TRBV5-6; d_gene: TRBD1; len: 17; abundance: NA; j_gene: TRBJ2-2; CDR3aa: CASSAAGDRLYTGELFF; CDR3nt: TGTGCCAGCAGTGCGGCAGGGGACAGGCTTTACACCGGGGAGCTGTTTTTT
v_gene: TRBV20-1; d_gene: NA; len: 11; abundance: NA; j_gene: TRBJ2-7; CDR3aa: CSATEWGEQYF; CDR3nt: TGCAGTGCTACCGAATGGGGCGAGCAGTACTTC
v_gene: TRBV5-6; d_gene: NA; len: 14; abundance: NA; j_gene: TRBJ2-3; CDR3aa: CASNNLEGRGTQYF; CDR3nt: TGTGCCAGCAACAACCTCGAAGGGAGAGGTACGCAGTATTTT
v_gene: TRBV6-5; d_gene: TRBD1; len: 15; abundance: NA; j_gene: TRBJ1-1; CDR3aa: CASSYSDRGLTEAFF; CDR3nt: TGTGCCAGCAGTTACTCTGACAGGGGGTTAACTGAAGCTTTCTTT
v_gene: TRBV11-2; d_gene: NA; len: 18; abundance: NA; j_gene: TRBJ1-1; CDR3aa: CASNPWGGLRVRNTEAFF; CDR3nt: TGTGCCAGCAACCCATGGGGGGGCCTCAGGGTGAGGAACACTGAAGCTTTCTTT
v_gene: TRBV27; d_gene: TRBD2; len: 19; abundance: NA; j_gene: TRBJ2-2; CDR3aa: CASRVSGLAGGVYTGELFF; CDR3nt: TGTGCCAGCAGGGTATCGGGACTAGCGGGAGGGGTTTACACCGGGGAGCTGTTTTTT
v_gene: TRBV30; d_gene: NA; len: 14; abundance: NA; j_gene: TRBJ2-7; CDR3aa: CAWRHLSAPYEQYF; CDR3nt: TGTGCCTGGAGGCACTTGTCCGCTCCCTACGAGCAGTACTTC
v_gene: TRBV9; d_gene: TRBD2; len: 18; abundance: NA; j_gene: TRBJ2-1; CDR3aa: CASSVEVSGDSSYNEQFF; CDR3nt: TGTGCCAGCAGCGTAGAGGTTAGCGGGGATAGCTCCTACAATGAGCAGTTCTTC
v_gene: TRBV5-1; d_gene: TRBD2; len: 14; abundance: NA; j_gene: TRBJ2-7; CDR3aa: CASRKTSGTYEQYF; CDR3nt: TGCGCCAGCCGGAAGACTAGCGGGACCTACGAGCAGTACTTC
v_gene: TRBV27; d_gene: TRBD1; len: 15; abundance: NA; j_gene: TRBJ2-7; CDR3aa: CASRTPGTGAYEQYF; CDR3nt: TGTGCCAGCCGTACCCCGGGGACAGGGGCCTACGAGCAGTACTTC
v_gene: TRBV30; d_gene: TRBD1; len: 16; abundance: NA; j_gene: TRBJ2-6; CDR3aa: CACPGGGLSGANVLTF; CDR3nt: TGTGCCTGCCCAGGGGGTGGCCTCTCTGGGGCCAACGTCCTGACTTTC
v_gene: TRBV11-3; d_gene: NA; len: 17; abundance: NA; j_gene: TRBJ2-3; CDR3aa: CASSLGTRQDSTDTQYF; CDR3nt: TGTGCCAGCAGCTTAGGTACTAGACAAGATAGCACAGATACGCAGTATTTT
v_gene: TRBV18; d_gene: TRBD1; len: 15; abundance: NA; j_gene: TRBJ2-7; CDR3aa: CASSPDGQGNYEQYF; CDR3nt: TGTGCCAGCTCACCAGACGGACAGGGGAACTACGAGCAGTACTTC
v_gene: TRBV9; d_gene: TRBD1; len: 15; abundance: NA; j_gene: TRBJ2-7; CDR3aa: CASSVAGQGFGEQYF; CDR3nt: TGTGCCAGCAGCGTAGCGGGACAGGGGTTTGGGGAGCAGTACTTC
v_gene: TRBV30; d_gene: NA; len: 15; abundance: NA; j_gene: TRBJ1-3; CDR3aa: CAWSARSYSGNTIYF; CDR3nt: TGTGCCTGGAGTGCCAGGTCTTACTCTGGAAACACCATATATTTT
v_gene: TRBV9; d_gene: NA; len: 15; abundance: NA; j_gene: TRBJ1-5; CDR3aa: CASSVAPEGNQPQHF; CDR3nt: TGTGCCAGCAGCGTAGCCCCAGAAGGCAATCAGCCCCAGCATTTT
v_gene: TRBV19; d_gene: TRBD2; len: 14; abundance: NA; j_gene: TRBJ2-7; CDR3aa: CASSIDGGEYEQYF; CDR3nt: TGTGCCAGTAGTATTGACGGGGGGGAATACGAGCAGTACTTC
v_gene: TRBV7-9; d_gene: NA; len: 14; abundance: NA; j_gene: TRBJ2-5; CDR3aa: CASSLIAREETQYF; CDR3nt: TGTGCCAGCAGCTTAATTGCCCGGGAAGAGACCCAGTACTTC
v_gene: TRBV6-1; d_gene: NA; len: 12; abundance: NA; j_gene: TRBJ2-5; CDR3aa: CASTQAGETQYF; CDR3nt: TGTGCCAGCACCCAAGCAGGAGAGACCCAGTACTTC
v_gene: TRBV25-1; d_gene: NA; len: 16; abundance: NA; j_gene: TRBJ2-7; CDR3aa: CASSESLLARPREQYF; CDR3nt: TGTGCCAGCAGTGAATCTTTACTAGCAAGGCCCCGCGAGCAGTACTTC